This TCR beta chain stems from a study of blood T cell repertoires in COVID-19. The table came from immunoSEQ multiplex PCR; TCRdb's copy has only in-frame clones and leaves some out. In the table there are 150,000 to 200,000 clones, around 88% of which are singletons. This clone appeared a single time. This CDR3 is 15 amino acids long. With 2 bases removed from V and 3 bases from J, the gap between germline ends came to 14 bases. Germline assignment: CDR1 SGHRS and CDR2 YFSETQ. This TCR was sampled from a human donor in a cohort sampled during active COVID-19. The sequenced sample consisted of peripheral blood. The chain couples TRBV5-1 to TRBJ1-1, with TRBD1 as a possible D gene (6 bases). CDR3 sequence (DNA): TGCGCCAGCAGCTTAGACACAGGGTGGGACACTGAAGCTTTCTTT. Its protein is CASSLDTGWDTEAFF. Full variable domain (missing parts from reference TRBV5-1 and TRBJ1-1): KAGVTQTPRYLIKTRGQQVTLSCSPISGHRSVSWYQQTPGQGLQFLFEYFSETQRNKGNFPGRFSGRQFSNSRSEMNVSTLELGDSALYLCASSLDTGWDTEAFFGQGTRLTVV.